The T cell receptor (beta chain) under discussion was sequenced for a study of early T cells in non-severe SARS-CoV-2 infection. TCRdb used MiXCR to reprocess the 5' RACE reads, holding one entry per CDR3 protein. The profile covers 66,000 or so distinct CDR3 sequences, with roughly 13% appearing a single time and about 8.3% taken by the ten largest. V shed 3 bases and J 6 bases; nucleotides not matched to a gene: 6. The germline gives CDR1 MDHEN, CDR2 SYDVKM. This CDR3 region has 14 residues. The sequence derives from an adult who was a healthcare worker with PCR-confirmed SARS-CoV-2 infection or an uninfected control (not recorded which). The V call is TRBV28, the J call TRBJ2-3, with TRBD1 identical over 7 bases. Input material: whole blood. DNA of the CDR3: TGTGCCAGCAGTTTGACAGGGAGTGTGGATACGCAGTATTTT. This encodes CASSLTGSVDTQYF.